The clone carrying this T cell receptor (beta chain) was seen only once. The data are from a study of CD8 T cells in Susac syndrome. RNA, at 0.5 to 1 ug, was reverse transcribed with random hexamers. Using its own MiXCR run on the immunoSEQ multiplex PCR reads, TCRdb lists one record per CDR3 protein. The table shows roughly 250,000 distinct CDR3 sequences, with roughly 95% occurring only once. The CDR3 loop spans 13 amino acids. CDR1 is LGHDT, CDR2 YNNKEL, per germline (reference sequence). Trimming cost V 1 base and J 8 bases, with 9 bases left between them. The sample consisted of CD4+ T cells from PBMCs. The receptor's source is a human donor with Susac syndrome. The chain employs TRBV3-1 and TRBJ2-4; a weak D match, TRBD1 (5 bases). In DNA, the CDR3 is TGTGCCAGCAGCCAAGTTCAAGGGGACATTCAGTACTTC. The encoded protein is CASSQVQGDIQYF.